One sample yielded the 20 T cell receptor beta chains listed below, sequenced in a study of read filtering for tumor transcriptome and immune sequencing. This library used 300 to 500 ng RNA and molecular barcoded adaptors spanning alpha/delta and beta/gamma chains. Each CDR3 protein is one row after TCRdb ran MiXCR on the reads. The sample consists of approximately 6,200 distinct CDR3 sequences, around 20% of them appearing once. The sequenced sample consisted of a population of CD138-negative cells sorted from bone marrow. These receptor sequences come from a donor at least 40 years old with multiple myeloma.

As to this clonotype: The final CDR3 position lacks the conserved phenylalanine or tryptophan, pointing to a likely read error. The chain recombines TRBV10-3 with TRBJ2-2; TRBD1 matches at 7 bases. The CDR3 is 16 amino acids. The V gene's germline CDR1 is ENHRY and CDR2 SYGVKD. CDR3 residues: CAIRGDRDENTGELFS. CDR3 coding DNA: TGCGCCATCAGGGGCGACAGGGACGAGAACACCGGGGAGCTGTTTTCT.

The sample holds many counts of this clonotype. The chain couples TRBV9 to TRBJ2-7; 10 bases are shared with TRBD2. The CDR3 extends over 15 amino acids. V lost 0 bases, J lost 2 bases, and 2 bases stayed unmatched. CDR1 SGDLS and CDR2 YYNGEE come from the germline V gene. This CDR3 reads CASSVEAGGAYEQYF. The DNA of the CDR3 is TGTGCCAGCAGCGTAGAAGCGGGAGGGGCCTACGAGCAGTACTTC.

This rearrangement joins TRBV7-9 to TRBJ2-5; 7 bases are shared with TRBD1. CDR3 length: 14 amino acids. Germline loops: CDR1 SEHNR, CDR2 FQNEAQ (reference sequence). The V segment lost 4 bases and the J segment 7 bases; nucleotides outside the gene matches: 9. CDR3 DNA sequence: TGTGCCAGCAGCTCGGGACAGACTAAAGGGACCCAGTACTTC. This codes for CASSSGQTKGTQYF.

In the case of this clonotype: This likely came from a read error, as a far larger clone is one base away. The chain has TRBV6-5 and TRBJ1-1, with 7 bases that match TRBD1. Trimming cost V 5 bases and J 7 bases; bases outside gene matches: 19. The CDR3 is 17 residues long. Germline V CDR1 and CDR2: MNHEY, SVGAGI. CDR3 DNA: TGTGCCAGCAGTAAGACTAGACAGGGTTATCGTCCCCGTGAAGCTTTCTTT. It codes for CASSKTRQGYRPREAFF.

By share, this clonotype ranks as medium-sized. The chain combines TRBV7-9 with TRBJ2-1; D not resolved. Deletions cut 5 bases from V and 8 bases from J, with 22 bases between. There are 16 residues in the CDR3. CDR1 and CDR2 (germline): SEHNR, FQNEAQ (reference sequence). CDR3 residues: CASSLETETFVDEQFF. The DNA for the CDR3 is TGTGCCAGCAGCCTCGAAACGGAAACTTTTGTGGATGAGCAGTTCTTC.

This clonotype was counted many times. The rearrangement uses TRBV2 and TRBJ1-1, with a tentative D call TRBD1 (5 bases). V lost 8 bases to trimming and J lost 10 bases, with 11 bases between them. Germline V gene data show CDR1 as SNHLY and CDR2 as FYNNEI. The length of the CDR3 is 10 residues. CDR3 sequence (DNA): TGTGCCAGCGCGGGGAGGGGAGCTTTCTTT. Translated, it gives CASAGRGAFF.

This clonotype has a count of ten or more. The genes are TRBV16 and TRBJ1-4, with D perhaps TRBD1 (6 bases). This CDR3 is 16 amino acids long. The germline gives CDR1 KGHSY, CDR2 FQNENV. The V and J ends lost 0 bases and 7 bases respectively, with 15 bases between them. CDR3 amino acids: CASSQSSGGYGEKLFF. In nucleotides, the CDR3 is TGTGCCAGCAGCCAATCCTCGGGGGGCTACGGTGAAAAACTGTTTTTT.

This clonotype was seen at least ten times. CDR3 DNA sequence: TGTGCCAGCTCACCCGGACAGGCCCACCTGTTTTTT. Translating it yields CASSPGQAHLFF. The chain combines TRBV18 with TRBJ1-4; 7 nucleotides align to TRBD1. CDR1 KGHSH and CDR2 LQKENI come from the germline V gene. The junction had 6 bases not matched to a gene; V was cut back by 3 bases and J by 14 bases. The CDR3 sequence is 12 residues long.

In this sample, this clonotype is medium-sized. This rearrangement joins TRBV13 to TRBJ2-3; the D gene could be TRBD1 or TRBD2 (5 bases each). Germline V gene sequence: CDR1 PRHDT, CDR2 FYEKMQ (reference sequence). The V end was cut by 5 bases, the J end by 2 bases, with 11 bases between. The CDR3 has 14 residues. CDR3 sequence (DNA): TGTGCCAGCAGCCCGGGGCAATCCACAGATACGCAGTATTTT. Protein product: CASSPGQSTDTQYF.

As for this clonotype: This CDR3 fails to terminate in the conserved phenylalanine or tryptophan, so it likely reflects a read error. The V call is TRBV6-2 or TRBV6-3, the J call TRBJ1-1; 7 bases fit TRBD1. This CDR3 spans 17 amino acids. Germline CDR1 and CDR2: MNHEY and SVGEGT. The V gene end was trimmed by 5 bases and the J gene end by 7 bases; junction bases not matched to a gene: 19. CDR3 sequence (DNA): TGTGCCAGCAGTAAGACTAGACAGGGTTGTCGCCCCCATGAAGCTTTCTCT. Translation gives CASSKTRQGCRPHEAFS.

This clonotype is medium-sized (0.01 to 0.1%) by share. The chain couples TRBV7-8 to TRBJ2-1, with 9 bases that match TRBD1. Germline V gene data show CDR1 as SGHVS and CDR2 as FQNEAQ. This CDR3 spans 14 amino acids. With V trimmed by 5 bases and J by 7 bases, 6 bases remained unmatched. The CDR3 spells CASSAHRGRNEQFF. The CDR3 coding sequence is TGTGCCAGCAGCGCCCACAGGGGGCGGAATGAGCAGTTCTTC.

By share, this clonotype ranks as medium-sized (0.01 to 0.1%). The chain employs TRBV29-1 and TRBJ2-7; D might be TRBD2 (6 bases). Germline assignment: CDR1 SQVTM and CDR2 ANQGSEA. V was trimmed by 5 bases and J by 2 bases, leaving 10 bases between them. The CDR3 sequence is 12 residues long. The CDR3 loop is CSVRAGTYEQYF. Written as DNA, the CDR3 is TGCAGCGTTCGGGCGGGGACCTACGAGCAGTACTTC.

This clonotype is medium-sized (0.01 to 0.1%) within its sample. The chain employs TRBV29-1 and TRBJ2-6, with D possibly being TRBD1 (6 bases). V was trimmed by 3 bases and J by 0 bases, leaving 12 bases between them. Germline V gene data show CDR1 as SQVTM and CDR2 as ANQGSEA. The CDR3 length is 16 residues. The CDR3 bases are TGCAGCGTTGACGCTGGGGGCAGCTCTGGGGCCAACGTCCTGACTTTC. Translated: CSVDAGGSSGANVLTF. Full variable domain (outside the CDR3, taken from reference TRBV29-1 and TRBJ2-6): SAVISQKPSRDICQRGTSLTIQCQVDSQVTMMFWYRQQPGQSLTLIATANQGSEATYESGFVIDKFPISRPNLTFSTLTVSNMSPEDSSIYLCSVDAGGSSGANVLTFGAGSRLTVL.

In its sample, this clonotype was seen many times. The DNA of the CDR3 is TGTGCCAGCAGCTTAGGGCTTCGGGGGCAAGAAGCTTTCTTT. Its translation: CASSLGLRGQEAFF. The rearrangement uses TRBV11-2 and TRBJ1-1; TRBD1 might be the D (6 bases). The CDR3 consists of 14 residues. Germline-derived CDR1 and CDR2 are SGHAT and FQNNGV. Trimming took off 1 base at V and 8 bases at J, with 14 bases between the two ends.

As to this clonotype: A read error is likely here: a far larger clone is one base away. This rearrangement joins TRBV20-1 to TRBJ1-4, with 9 nucleotides matching TRBD2. The J call is doubtful: the DNA matches TRBJ2-3 better. CDR3 size: 13 residues. Germline-derived CDR1 and CDR2 are DFQATT and SNEGSKA (reference sequence). The CDR3 nucleotides are TGCAGTGCTCAGACTAGCGGCACAGATATGCAGTATTTT. Translating gives CSAQTSGTDMQYF.

This clonotype was seen many times. The chain uses TRBV7-2 and TRBJ2-2, with TRBD2 matching over 10 bases. Germline V lookup: CDR1 SGHTA, CDR2 FQGNSA. CDR3 length equals 15 residues. Unmatched junction bases numbered 5, after V lost 5 bases and J lost 5 bases. CDR3 in amino acids: CASSPLAGRTGELFF. The DNA of the CDR3 is TGTGCCAGCAGCCCACTAGCGGGAAGAACCGGGGAGCTGTTTTTT.

On this clonotype itself: One end of the junction does not line up with germline, which may come from a read error. V usage is TRBV7-8 and J usage is TRBJ2-1; D ambiguous. CDR1 is SGHVS, CDR2 FQNEAQ, per germline. The CDR3 extends over 16 amino acids. CDR3 in amino acids: CASSLNPERRRRERFF. The CDR3 nucleotides read TGTGCCAGCAGCCTTAACCCTGAACGACGTCGTCGTGAGCGGTTCTTC.

The gene calls are TRBV20-1 and TRBJ2-7; TRBD1 is a possible D gene (6 bases). The CDR3 totals 16 residues. The V gene lost 4 bases and the J gene lost 0 bases, with 19 bases spanning the gap. In germline, CDR1 is DFQATT, CDR2 SNEGSKA (reference sequence). The CDR3 here is CSATWTETTSSYEQYF. The CDR3 DNA sequence: TGCAGTGCTACCTGGACAGAGACCACTTCCTCCTACGAGCAGTACTTC.

This clonotype was observed many times. V usage is TRBV6-1 and J usage is TRBJ1-1; D call uncertain. The CDR3 extends over 14 amino acids. CDR1 is MNHNS, CDR2 SASEGT, per germline. Trimming removed 11 bases at V and 6 bases at J, with 22 bases between. CDR3 DNA sequence: TGTGCCGGCCAGACGACCCAAGGGAAGGCTGAAGCTTTCTTT. Its translation is CAGQTTQGKAEAFF.

This clonotype is judged medium-sized. The chain recombines TRBV7-9 with TRBJ2-1, with D tentatively TRBD1 (5 bases). The CDR3 has 13 residues. Germline-derived CDR1 and CDR2 are SEHNR and FQNEAQ (reference sequence). The germline V and J ends were trimmed by 3 bases and 4 bases, with 7 bases remaining between them. The CDR3 coding sequence is TGTGCCAGCAGCTTCCGACAGTACAATGAGCAGTTCTTC. This gives the protein CASSFRQYNEQFF. The variable domain in full, completed from reference TRBV7-9 and TRBJ2-1, reads DTGVSQNPRHKITKRGQNVTFRCDPISEHNRLYWYRQTLGQGPEFLTYFQNEAQLEKSRLLSDRFSAERPKGSFSTLEIQRTEQGDSAMYLCASSFRQYNEQFFGPGTRLTVL.